This T cell receptor beta chain appears in the sequencing data of a study of control samples from healthy donors and cancer patients. Germline lookup yields CDR1 ENHRY and CDR2 SYGVKD. The CDR3 contains 14 residues. Trimming cost V 10 bases and J 5 bases; bases outside gene matches: 4. The method was immunoSEQ multiplex PCR; TCRdb's version includes in-frame clones alone and lacks a portion of them. Among about 140,000 clones, 94% were seen once, and the ten largest hold roughly 14%. Specimen: blood. The rearrangement uses TRBV10-3 and TRBJ2-2; 13 positions match TRBD2. This receptor was identified in a man in his forties in good health. The CDR3 protein is CATLAGGTTGELFF. In DNA, the CDR3 is TGTGCCACACTAGCGGGAGGGACAACCGGGGAGCTGTTTTTT.